Listed here are 17 T cell receptor beta chains from one sample, sequenced in a study of control samples from healthy donors and cancer patients. The method was immunoSEQ multiplex PCR; TCRdb's version includes in-frame clones alone and lacks a portion of them. The data hold under 200,000 clones, with over 90% observed a single time. Sample: blood. All receptors derive from a woman aged 30 to 39 in good health.

The chain combines TRBV29-1 with TRBJ1-2; unclear D gene. CDR1 is SQVTM and CDR2 is ANQGSEA in the germline V gene. CDR3 length equals 10 residues. Between the trimmed V and J ends, which lost 4 bases and 7 bases, there was a span of 7 bases. The CDR3 region is CSVGTSGYTF. The CDR3 DNA reads as TGCAGCGTTGGGACCAGTGGCTACACCTTC.

The chain recombines TRBV24-1 with TRBJ2-3; 9 bases map to TRBD2. V lost 6 bases, J lost 0 bases, and 0 bases stayed unmatched. Germline V CDR1 and CDR2: KGHDR, SFDVKD. The CDR3 spans 14 residues. The CDR3 nucleotides are TGTGCCACCAGTAGCGGGAGGAGCACAGATACGCAGTATTTT. This codes for CATSSGRSTDTQYF.

This rearrangement joins TRBV27 to TRBJ1-6, with 9 bases matching TRBD1. V lost 5 bases and J lost 10; bases outside the gene matches: 9. There are 15 residues in the CDR3. CDR1 and CDR2 from the germline V gene are MNHEY and SMNVEV (reference sequence). For the CDR3, the DNA is TGTGCCAGCAGTCTACGGGACAGGGAAAGATCACCCCTCCACTTT. Amino acids: CASSLRDRERSPLHF.

The chain links TRBV7-2 to TRBJ1-1; no definite D call. Germline V CDR1 and CDR2: SGHTA, FQGNSA. The CDR3 has 13 residues. Trimming shortened V by 0 bases and J by 2 bases, and 4 bases separated the two germline ends. The CDR3 spells CASSLAPNTEAFF. For the CDR3, the DNA is TGTGCCAGCAGCTTAGCCCCTAACACTGAAGCTTTCTTT.

This clone came up once. The chain carries TRBV15 and TRBJ2-5; TRBD1 matches 7 bases. CDR1 is LNHNV, CDR2 YYDKDF, per germline (reference sequence). This CDR3 spans 14 amino acids. The junction had 3 bases not matched to a gene; V was cut back by 3 bases and J by 2 bases. The CDR3 coding sequence is TGTGCCACCAGCAGGCCAGGGGGACAAGAGACCCAGTACTTC. Translation gives CATSRPGGQETQYF.

This clone was picked up one time. This chain uses TRBV27 with TRBJ2-7; 10 positions agree with TRBD2. CDR3 length equals 15 residues. The V and J ends lost 5 bases and 7 bases, in that order; junction bases with no gene match: 11. In germline, CDR1 is MNHEY, CDR2 SMNVEV (reference sequence). The CDR3 DNA reads TGTGCCAGCAGTATAGGACTAGCGGCTTCCTGGGAGCAGTACTTC. Translation gives CASSIGLAASWEQYF.

This clone was seen just once. CDR3 residues: CAWGVGSSYNEQFF. CDR3 DNA sequence: TGTGCCTGGGGGGTGGGTTCGTCCTACAATGAGCAGTTCTTC. The chain recombines TRBV30 with TRBJ2-1; D ambiguous. Germline loops: CDR1 GTSNPN, CDR2 SVGIG (reference sequence). Trimming stripped 5 bases from V and 1 base from J, with 12 bases between. The CDR3 consists of 14 residues.

V and J are TRBV10-1 and TRBJ1-4; TRBD1 might be the D (5 bases). CDR1 and CDR2 from the germline V gene are WNHNN and SYGVQD (reference sequence). Trimming took off 6 bases at V and 7 bases at J, with 18 bases between the two ends. The CDR3 is 15 residues long. The CDR3 loop is CASRNPGPDREKLFF. The DNA of the CDR3 is TGCGCCAGCAGAAACCCGGGACCAGATCGTGAAAAACTGTTTTTT.

The chain uses TRBV4-1 and TRBJ2-2; a possible D gene is TRBD2 (5 bases). The CDR3 runs to 16 residues. V was shortened by 1 base and J by 1 base, with 10 bases between the two germline ends. Germline CDR1 reads MGHRA; CDR2 reads YSYEKL. CDR3 in amino acids: CASSQVQRLNTGELFF. The CDR3 bases are TGCGCCAGCAGCCAAGTTCAGCGGTTGAACACCGGGGAGCTGTTTTTT.

DNA of the CDR3: TGCAGTGCTAGTGAAATTCCAGGGACAGGGGGCAAGAATGGCTACACCTTC. Translation: CSASEIPGTGGKNGYTF. The J gene is TRBJ1-2, the V gene TRBV20-1; 12 nucleotides line up with TRBD1. The CDR3 contains 17 residues. V gave up 3 bases and J gave up 6 bases; unmatched junction bases: 14. Germline CDR1 and CDR2: DFQATT and SNEGSKA (reference sequence).

The V and J genes are TRBV6-6 and TRBJ2-3; 15 bases are a match to TRBD2. V was pared by 5 bases and J by 5 bases, with 5 bases of the junction left unmatched. In germline, CDR1 is MNHNY, CDR2 SVGAGI (reference sequence). The CDR3 is made up of 16 amino acids. CDR3 bases: TGTGCCAGCAGTCTCGGACTAGCGGGGGGGGAAGATACGCAGTATTTT. It is translated as CASSLGLAGGEDTQYF.

The J gene is TRBJ1-1, the V gene TRBV6-5; no clear D. The V end was cut by 4 bases, the J end by 0 bases, with 9 bases between. The CDR3 sequence is 14 residues long. CDR1 and CDR2 from the germline V gene are MNHEY and SVGAGI. This CDR3 is CASSWTVMNTEAFF. In DNA, the CDR3 is TGTGCCAGCAGTTGGACGGTCATGAACACTGAAGCTTTCTTT.

This chain connects TRBV7-9 to TRBJ1-2, with D perhaps TRBD1 (5 bases). Germline CDR1 and CDR2: SEHNR and FQNEAQ (reference sequence). The CDR3 is 15 amino acids. Deletions cut 4 bases from V and 7 bases from J, with 19 bases between. Here the CDR3 reads CASSWGGPPMIGYTF. For the CDR3, the DNA is TGTGCCAGCAGCTGGGGCGGGCCACCCATGATTGGCTACACCTTC.

The CDR3 spells CASSPARGHGETQYF. The CDR3 nucleotides are TGTGCCAGCTCACCAGCGAGGGGGCATGGTGAGACCCAGTACTTC. V and J are TRBV18 and TRBJ2-5; TRBD1 aligns across 7 bases. Germline V CDR1 and CDR2: KGHSH, LQKENI. The CDR3 consists of 15 residues. V gave up 2 bases and J gave up 5 bases; unmatched junction bases: 8.

The chain couples TRBV2 to TRBJ1-6, with 7 bases identical to TRBD1. Per germline, CDR1 SNHLY and CDR2 FYNNEI. The J segment lost 7 bases and the V segment lost 5 bases, leaving 8 bases of the junction unmatched. This CDR3 spans 15 amino acids. The CDR3 nucleotides are TGTGCCAGCAGTCCCACCGGGACAGCAAATTCACCCCTCCACTTT. It codes for CASSPTGTANSPLHF.

J is TRBJ2-5 and V is TRBV7-9, with a possible D match to TRBD1 (5 bases). The CDR3 covers 14 residues. Germline CDR1 and CDR2: SEHNR and FQNEAQ (reference sequence). Trimming took 3 bases from V and 2 from J, leaving 10 bases between them. CDR3 DNA: TGTGCCAGCAGCTTCCTGACAGAACAAGAGACCCAGTACTTC. As protein: CASSFLTEQETQYF. The full variable domain, completed using reference TRBV7-9 and TRBJ2-5, is DTGVSQNPRHKITKRGQNVTFRCDPISEHNRLYWYRQTLGQGPEFLTYFQNEAQLEKSRLLSDRFSAERPKGSFSTLEIQRTEQGDSAMYLCASSFLTEQETQYFGPGTRLLVL.

The chain has TRBV3-1 (or the pseudogene TRBV3-2) and TRBJ1-6; TRBD1 matches at 9 bases. This CDR3 is built from 15 residues. The germline gives CDR1 LGHDT, CDR2 YNNKEL (reference sequence). J lost 9 bases, V lost 1 base, and 4 bases had no gene match. The CDR3, as DNA: TGTGCCAGCAGCCAAGCCGGGACAGGGAGTTCACCCCTCCACTTT. Amino acids: CASSQAGTGSSPLHF.